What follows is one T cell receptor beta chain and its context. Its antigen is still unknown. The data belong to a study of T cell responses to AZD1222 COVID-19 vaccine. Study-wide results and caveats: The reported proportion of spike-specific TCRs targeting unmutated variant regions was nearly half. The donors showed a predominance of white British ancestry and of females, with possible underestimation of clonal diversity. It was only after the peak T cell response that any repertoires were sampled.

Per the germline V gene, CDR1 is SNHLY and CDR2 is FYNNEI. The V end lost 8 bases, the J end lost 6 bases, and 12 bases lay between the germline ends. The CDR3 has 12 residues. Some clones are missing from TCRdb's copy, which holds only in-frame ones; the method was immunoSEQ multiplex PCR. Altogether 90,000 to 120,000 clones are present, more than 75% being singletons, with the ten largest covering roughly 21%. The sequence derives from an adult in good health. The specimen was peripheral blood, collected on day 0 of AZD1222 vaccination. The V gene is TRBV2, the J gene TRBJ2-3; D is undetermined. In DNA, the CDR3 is TGTGCCAGCTGCAGGTTAGGGGATACGCAGTATTTT. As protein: CASCRLGDTQYF.